These 20 T cell receptor beta chains came from one sample sequenced in a study of shared T cell receptors in the human thymus. Measured with immunoSEQ multiplex PCR; TCRdb has only the in-frame clones, and not every one. The sample lists hundreds of thousands of clones, around 87% seen once, with over 0.008% in the top ten. The data were also submitted as part of a second study, on human thymus T cells.

Sequenced input: thymocytes. Receptors originate from a boy in the first two years of life with a congenital heart defect.

The chain employs TRBV19 and TRBJ1-1, with a tentative D call TRBD1 (5 bases). V lost 7 bases and J lost 1, with 10 bases in between. The CDR3 consists of 13 residues. Germline V gene lookup returns CDR1 LNHDA and CDR2 SQIVND (reference sequence). The CDR3 region has the DNA TGTGCCAGTAAAACGACAGCGAACACTGAAGCTTTCTTT. It specifies CASKTTANTEAFF.

V gene TRBV4-2 combines with J gene TRBJ1-1, with D possibly matching TRBD1 (5 bases). This CDR3 is built from 15 residues. The ends were cut back, 2 bases at V and 6 bases at J, with 16 bases in the middle. Looked up from germline, CDR1 is LGHNA and CDR2 is YNFKEQ. The CDR3 reads CASSQTQGGVAEAFF. The CDR3 nucleotides are TGTGCCAGCAGCCAAACCCAGGGCGGGGTCGCTGAAGCTTTCTTT.

The chain links TRBV25-1 to TRBJ1-4; D is perhaps TRBD1 (6 bases). CDR1 is MGHDK and CDR2 is SYGVNS in the germline V gene. This CDR3 has 17 amino acids. V lost 2 bases and J lost 0, with 13 bases in between. This CDR3 is CASSEPRGSATNEKLFF. In nucleotides, the CDR3 is TGTGCCAGCAGTGAACCAAGGGGGAGCGCAACTAATGAAAAACTGTTTTTT.

This chain uses TRBV5-4 with TRBJ1-5, with TRBD1 matching 10 bases. The CDR3 extends over 17 amino acids. CDR1 is SGHNT, CDR2 YYREEE, per germline (reference sequence). With V trimmed by 3 bases and J by 4 bases, 10 bases remained unmatched. CDR3 protein: CASSWGGGQGWNQPQHF. CDR3 sequence (DNA): TGTGCCAGCAGCTGGGGTGGGGGACAGGGGTGGAATCAGCCCCAGCATTTT.

The CDR3 DNA reads as TGTGCCAGCAGGGACAGGGTAACGAACACTGAAGCTTTCTTT. Its protein is CASRDRVTNTEAFF. This chain links TRBV27 with TRBJ1-1; 8 bases align to TRBD1. The CDR3 extends over 14 amino acids. Germline assignment: CDR1 MNHEY and CDR2 SMNVEV (reference sequence). V lost 6 bases and J lost 1; bases outside the gene matches: 4.

This chain connects TRBV7-8 to TRBJ2-6, with TRBD1 matching over 12 bases. The ends lost 4 bases at V and 2 bases at J; junction bases unmatched: 3. The CDR3 extends over 17 amino acids. Germline CDR1 reads SGHVS; CDR2 reads FQNEAQ. CDR3 protein: CASSWGQGAPGANVLTF. CDR3 sequence (DNA): TGTGCCAGCAGCTGGGGACAGGGGGCGCCTGGGGCCAACGTCCTGACTTTC.

This chain uses TRBV28 with TRBJ2-1, with D unclear. Trimming shortened V by 5 bases and J by 4 bases, and 3 bases separated the two germline ends. Germline lookup yields CDR1 MDHEN and CDR2 SYDVKM. The CDR3 runs to 11 residues. The CDR3 region is CASSHYNEQFF. The CDR3, as DNA: TGTGCCAGCAGTCATTACAATGAGCAGTTCTTC.

There are a few counts of this clone. The chain is built from TRBV4-3 and TRBJ1-1, with D perhaps TRBD1 (6 bases). Germline CDR1 reads LGHNA; CDR2 reads YSLEER. Trimming removed 0 bases from V and 1 base from J, with 18 bases in between. The CDR3 spans 18 residues. The DNA for the CDR3 is TGCGCCAGCAGCCAAGAGGGATCGGTGGGGGCCCAGAACACTGAAGCTTTCTTT. Its protein product is CASSQEGSVGAQNTEAFF.

The rearrangement joins TRBV28 to TRBJ1-4, with D uncertain. The CDR3 loop spans 20 amino acids. Germline values: CDR1 MDHEN, CDR2 SYDVKM. With 0 bases removed from V and 0 bases from J, the gap between germline ends came to 20 bases. The CDR3 sequence is CASSLWVDFYPLATNEKLFF. CDR3 nucleotide sequence: TGTGCCAGCAGTTTATGGGTTGACTTCTATCCTTTGGCAACTAATGAAAAACTGTTTTTT. Drawing the rest from reference TRBV28 and TRBJ1-4, the complete variable domain is DVKVTQSSRYLVKRTGEKVFLECVQDMDHENMFWYRQDPGLGLRLIYFSYDVKMKEKGDIPEGYSVSREKKERFSLILESASTNQTSMYLCASSLWVDFYPLATNEKLFFGSGTQLSVL.

V usage is TRBV27 and J usage is TRBJ2-7; the D gene is possibly TRBD2 (6 bases). Looked up from germline, CDR1 is MNHEY and CDR2 is SMNVEV (reference sequence). The CDR3 runs 12 residues. V was shortened by 2 bases and J by 5 bases, with 7 bases between the two germline ends. The CDR3 bases are TGTGCCAGCAGTTTAACGGGGGACGAGCAGTACTTC. It translates to CASSLTGDEQYF.

This clone was detected only a few times. The chain has TRBV5-4 and TRBJ2-1; D uncertain. V shed 4 bases and J shed 4 bases, with 3 bases lying between them. Germline V lookup: CDR1 SGHNT, CDR2 YYREEE (reference sequence). This CDR3 has 11 residues. CDR3 residues: CASSRYNEQFF. The DNA of the CDR3 is TGTGCCAGCAGCCGGTACAATGAGCAGTTCTTC.

The chain carries TRBV5-1 and TRBJ1-2; D is uncertain. Trimming shortened V by 4 bases and J by 3 bases, and 13 bases separated the two germline ends. Germline V CDR1 and CDR2: SGHRS, YFSETQ. The CDR3 extends over 14 amino acids. The CDR3 is CASSPAGGHYGYTF. The CDR3 DNA sequence: TGCGCCAGCAGCCCTGCCGGCGGGCACTATGGCTACACCTTC.

The chain employs TRBV4-1 and TRBJ2-3, with TRBD1 matching over 8 bases. The CDR3 is 15 amino acids. V shed 2 bases and J 3 bases; nucleotides not matched to a gene: 4. Germline CDR1 is MGHRA and CDR2 is YSYEKL. The CDR3 coding sequence is TGCGCCAGCAGCCAAAGGACAGGGAGAACAGATACGCAGTATTTT. Protein sequence: CASSQRTGRTDTQYF.

The genes are TRBV11-2 and TRBJ2-5; the match to TRBD1 covers 8 bases. Per the germline V gene, CDR1 is SGHAT and CDR2 is FQNNGV. The CDR3 has 16 amino acids. With 4 bases clipped from V and 2 bases from J, the junction kept 9 bases outside the gene matches. Written as DNA, the CDR3 is TGTGCCAGCAGCTCGCCCCCCGACAGGGGACAAGAGACCCAGTACTTC. The encoded protein is CASSSPPDRGQETQYF.

This chain connects TRBV7-8 to TRBJ2-5; D is unresolved. Germline V gene data show CDR1 as SGHVS and CDR2 as FQNEAQ. This CDR3 has 12 amino acids. V gave up 3 bases and J gave up 7 bases, with 9 bases separating them. As DNA, the CDR3 is TGTGCCAGCAGCTTGAGGTCAGCGACCCAGTACTTC. As protein: CASSLRSATQYF. Full variable domain (rest looked up from reference TRBV7-8 and TRBJ2-5): GAGVSQSPRYKVAKRGQDVALRCDPISGHVSLFWYQQALGQGPEFLTYFQNEAQLDKSGLPSDRFFAERPEGSVSTLKIQRTQQEDSAVYLCASSLRSATQYFGPGTRLLVL.

This sequence joins TRBV10-3 and TRBJ1-5, with a weak D call TRBD1 (6 bases). Deletions cut 2 bases from V and 4 bases from J, with 15 bases between. Germline V gives CDR1 ENHRY, CDR2 SYGVKD. The CDR3 runs to 16 residues. Written as DNA, the CDR3 is TGTGCCATCAGTGAGGTCAGGGGAATAGGGAATCAGCCCCAGCATTTT. Its translation is CAISEVRGIGNQPQHF.

The genes are TRBV9 and TRBJ2-5, with 7 positions matching TRBD2. V shed 3 bases, J shed 4 bases, and the junction held 12 bases outside the gene matches. The CDR3 spans 16 residues. Germline V gives CDR1 SGDLS, CDR2 YYNGEE. CDR3 loop: CASSGRSRTSIETQYF. CDR3 bases: TGTGCCAGCAGCGGGAGGAGTCGGACTAGTATAGAGACCCAGTACTTC.

V is TRBV28 and J is TRBJ2-1, with 10 bases identical to TRBD1. Losses at the gene ends were 4 bases for V and 4 bases for J; bases not matched to a gene: 7. This CDR3 region has 16 residues. Germline assignment: CDR1 MDHEN and CDR2 SYDVKM. The DNA of the CDR3 is TGTGCCAGCAGTTCACGTGGGACAGGGGCTTACAATGAGCAGTTCTTC. Encoded protein: CASSSRGTGAYNEQFF.

The rearrangement joins TRBV27 to TRBJ1-5; D is perhaps TRBD1 (5 bases). Germline CDR1 MNHEY, CDR2 SMNVEV (reference sequence). V lost 5 bases and J lost 7, with 18 bases in between. The CDR3 has 15 residues. This CDR3 reads CASSPGQLSWQPQHF. The CDR3 bases are TGTGCCAGCAGTCCCGGACAACTTTCCTGGCAGCCCCAGCATTTT.

The chain has TRBV18 and TRBJ2-7; D might be TRBD1 (6 bases). This CDR3 has 15 residues. Trimming removed 1 base at V and 6 bases at J, with 16 bases between. Germline V gives CDR1 KGHSH, CDR2 LQKENI. As DNA, the CDR3 is TGTGCCAGCTCACCACGTTTCGGGGAAGGGGGCGAGCAGTACTTC. This codes for CASSPRFGEGGEQYF.